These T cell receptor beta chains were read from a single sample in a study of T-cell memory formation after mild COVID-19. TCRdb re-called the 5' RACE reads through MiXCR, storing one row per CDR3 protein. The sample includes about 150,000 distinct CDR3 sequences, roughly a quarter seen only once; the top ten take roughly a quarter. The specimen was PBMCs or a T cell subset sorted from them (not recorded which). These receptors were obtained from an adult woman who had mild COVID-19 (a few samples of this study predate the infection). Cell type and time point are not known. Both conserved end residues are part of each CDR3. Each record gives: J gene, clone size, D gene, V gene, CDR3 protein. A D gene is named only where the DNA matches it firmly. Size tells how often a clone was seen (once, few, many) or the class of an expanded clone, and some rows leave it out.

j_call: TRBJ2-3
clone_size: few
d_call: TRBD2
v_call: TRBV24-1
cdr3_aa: CATGTSGSADTQYF

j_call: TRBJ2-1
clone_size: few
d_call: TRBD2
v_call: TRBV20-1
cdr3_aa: CSARDIKGLAGTGSYNEQFF

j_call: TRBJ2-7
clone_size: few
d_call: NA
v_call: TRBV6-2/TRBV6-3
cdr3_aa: CASSPRDIRSYEQYF

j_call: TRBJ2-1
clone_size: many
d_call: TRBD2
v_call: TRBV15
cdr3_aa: CATSRLAGRSNEQFF

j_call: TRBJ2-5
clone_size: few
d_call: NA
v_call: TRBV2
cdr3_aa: CASSYQEAETQYF

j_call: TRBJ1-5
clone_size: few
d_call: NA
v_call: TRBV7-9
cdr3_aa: CASSRGGVGRGNQPQHF

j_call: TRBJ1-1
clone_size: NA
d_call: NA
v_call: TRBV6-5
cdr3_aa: CASSKDWKNTEAFF

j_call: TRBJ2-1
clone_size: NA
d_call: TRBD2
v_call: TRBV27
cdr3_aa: CASSWRGSTNEQFF

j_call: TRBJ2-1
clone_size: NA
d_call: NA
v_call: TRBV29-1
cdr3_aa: CSVEPVGAAYNEQFF

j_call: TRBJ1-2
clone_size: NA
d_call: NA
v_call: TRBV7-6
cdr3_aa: CASSPEGGYGYTF

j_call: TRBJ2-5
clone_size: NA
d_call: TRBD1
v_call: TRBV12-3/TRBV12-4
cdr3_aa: CASRPGQGIWETQYF

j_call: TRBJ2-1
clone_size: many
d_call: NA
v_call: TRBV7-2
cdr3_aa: CASSLAWSNEQFF

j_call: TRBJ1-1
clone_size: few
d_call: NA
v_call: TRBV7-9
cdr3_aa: CASSLTGAAEAFF

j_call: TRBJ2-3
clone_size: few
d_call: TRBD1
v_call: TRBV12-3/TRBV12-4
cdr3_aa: CASRGVTGASTDTQYF

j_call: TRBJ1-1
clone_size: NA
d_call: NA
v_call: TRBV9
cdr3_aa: CASSDDGDNTEAFF

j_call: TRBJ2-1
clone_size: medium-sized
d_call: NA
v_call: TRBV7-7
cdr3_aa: CASSLGLGDEQFF

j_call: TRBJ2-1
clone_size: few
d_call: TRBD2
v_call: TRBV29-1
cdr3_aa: CSVEGLADRSEQFF

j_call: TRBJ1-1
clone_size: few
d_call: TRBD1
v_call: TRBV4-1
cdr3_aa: CASSQGYRGMNTEAFF

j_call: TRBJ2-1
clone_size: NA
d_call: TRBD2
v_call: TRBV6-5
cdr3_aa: CASSYLSGGAYNEQFF

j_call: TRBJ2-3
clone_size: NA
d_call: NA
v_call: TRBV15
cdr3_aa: CATSRVGEGDTQYF

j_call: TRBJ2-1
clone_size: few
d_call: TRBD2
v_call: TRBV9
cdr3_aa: CASSATSGDPLFF

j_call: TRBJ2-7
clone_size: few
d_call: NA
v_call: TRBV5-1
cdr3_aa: CASSLGTPSSYEQYF

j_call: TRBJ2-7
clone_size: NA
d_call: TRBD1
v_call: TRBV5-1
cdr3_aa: CASSLEAGGTYEQYF

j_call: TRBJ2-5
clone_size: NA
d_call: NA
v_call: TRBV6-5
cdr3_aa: CASGPPTVQETQYF

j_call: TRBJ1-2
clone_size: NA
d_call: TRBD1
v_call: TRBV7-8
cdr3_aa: CASSPSRTGLVGYTF

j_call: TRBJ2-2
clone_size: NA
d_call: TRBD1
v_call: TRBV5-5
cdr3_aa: CASSEGQGLAGELFF

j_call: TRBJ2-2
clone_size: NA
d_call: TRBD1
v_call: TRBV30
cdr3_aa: CAWSVPGGITGELFF

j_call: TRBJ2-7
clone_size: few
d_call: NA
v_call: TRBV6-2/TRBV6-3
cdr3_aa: CASSYSASTDYYEQYF